One sample yielded the 5 T cell receptor beta chains listed below, sequenced in a study of blood T cell repertoires in COVID-19. Profiling relied on immunoSEQ multiplex PCR, and the TCRdb table lists in-frame clones only, not all of them. The sample carries fewer than 350,000 clones, around 86% recorded once. Input material: peripheral blood. Receptors were obtained from a woman aged 60 to 75 with active or convalescent COVID-19.

The rearrangement joins TRBV9 to TRBJ1-2; 7 bases are shared with TRBD1. V lost 1 base to trimming and J lost 4 bases; unmatched junction nucleotides: 7. The V gene's germline CDR1 is SGDLS and CDR2 YYNGEE. This CDR3 region has 15 residues. DNA of the CDR3: TGTGCCAGCAGCGTAACACTTGGGACAGCCTATGGCTACACCTTC. This translates into CASSVTLGTAYGYTF.

The V gene is TRBV27, the J gene TRBJ2-1, with D tentatively TRBD2 (5 bases). The CDR3 totals 15 residues. The germline V and J ends were trimmed by 3 bases and 9 bases, with 18 bases remaining between them. Germline assignment: CDR1 MNHEY and CDR2 SMNVEV (reference sequence). For the CDR3, the DNA is TGTGCCAGCAGTTTGTACAGCGGAGGCAAGGGTGAGCAGTTCTTC. Its protein is CASSLYSGGKGEQFF.

The J gene is TRBJ1-2, the V gene TRBV7-9; no definite D call. Germline V CDR1 and CDR2: SEHNR, FQNEAQ (reference sequence). The CDR3 runs to 13 residues. Trimming pared 1 base from V and 4 bases from J, leaving 7 bases between. Written as DNA, the CDR3 is TGTGCCAGCAGCTTAGGACTGGCCTATGGCTACACCTTC. Protein: CASSLGLAYGYTF. The entire variable domain, with the rest obtained from reference TRBV7-9 and TRBJ1-2, is as follows: DTGVSQNPRHKITKRGQNVTFRCDPISEHNRLYWYRQTLGQGPEFLTYFQNEAQLEKSRLLSDRFSAERPKGSFSTLEIQRTEQGDSAMYLCASSLGLAYGYTFGSGTRLTVV.

J is TRBJ2-3 and V is TRBV5-1, with D tentatively TRBD2 (5 bases). Trimming left V 0 bases short and J 6 bases short, with 17 bases between. The germline V gene encodes CDR1 SGHRS and CDR2 YFSETQ. CDR3 length: 16 amino acids. In nucleotides, the CDR3 is TGCGCCAGCAGCTTGGTTAGGACTCTGAGCGCGGATACGCAGTATTTT. The encoded protein is CASSLVRTLSADTQYF.

The J gene is TRBJ1-5, the V gene TRBV7-6, with TRBD1 identical over 10 bases. CDR1 is SGHVS and CDR2 is FNYEAQ in the germline V gene. The CDR3 consists of 15 residues. The J segment lost 6 bases and the V segment lost 1 base, leaving 3 bases of the junction unmatched. CDR3 in DNA: TGTGCCAGCAGCTTAGGACAGGGGGCGGGTCAGCCCCAGCATTTT. It translates to CASSLGQGAGQPQHF.